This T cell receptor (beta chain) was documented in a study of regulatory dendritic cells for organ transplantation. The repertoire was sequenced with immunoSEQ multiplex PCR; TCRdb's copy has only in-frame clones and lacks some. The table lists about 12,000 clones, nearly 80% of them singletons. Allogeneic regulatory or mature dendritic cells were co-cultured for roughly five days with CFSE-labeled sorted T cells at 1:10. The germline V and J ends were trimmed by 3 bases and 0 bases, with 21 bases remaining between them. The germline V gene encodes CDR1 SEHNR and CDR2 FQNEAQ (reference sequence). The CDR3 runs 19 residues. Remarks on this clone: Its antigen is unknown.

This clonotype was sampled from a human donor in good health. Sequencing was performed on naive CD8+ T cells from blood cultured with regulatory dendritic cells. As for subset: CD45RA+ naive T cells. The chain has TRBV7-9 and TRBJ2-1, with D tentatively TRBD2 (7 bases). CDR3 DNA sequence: TGTGCCAGCAGCTTGACGGGGGGCCCGTCACCCTTCTCCTACAATGAGCAGTTCTTC. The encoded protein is CASSLTGGPSPFSYNEQFF.